These T cell receptor beta chains were read from a single sample in a study of T-cell memory formation after mild COVID-19. TCRdb itself ran the 5' RACE reads through MiXCR, one entry per CDR3 protein. The table includes roughly 400,000 distinct CDR3 sequences, approximately 15% detected once. The sequenced sample consisted of PBMCs or a T cell subset sorted from them (not recorded which). Source of these receptors: a man aged 18 to 29 who had mild COVID-19 (a few samples of this study predate the infection). Cell type and time point are not known. Each CDR3 is given with its conserved first and last residue. The D gene is left open where the match is weak. Rows give clone size only sometimes, using once, few, many, or a class for an expanded clone.

V gene	J gene	clone size	D gene	CDR3 protein	CDR3 DNA
TRBV10-2	TRBJ2-7	-	-	CASSESRYEQYF	TGCGCCAGCAGTGAGTCACGGTACGAGCAGTACTTC
TRBV7-2	TRBJ2-1	-	TRBD1	CASSPRQGGGNEQFF	TGTGCCAGCAGCCCTCGACAGGGGGGTGGGAATGAGCAGTTCTTC
TRBV15	TRBJ2-1	few	TRBD1	CATSRPGTALFPRTYNEQFF	TGTGCCACCAGCAGGCCCGGGACAGCCTTGTTTCCCCGCACCTACAATGAGCAGTTCTTC
TRBV27	TRBJ2-7	-	TRBD2	CASSLGEAGAYEQYF	TGTGCCAGCAGTTTAGGGGAGGCGGGGGCCTACGAGCAGTACTTC
TRBV5-1	TRBJ2-3	few	TRBD1	CASSTTGIYTDTQYF	TGCGCCAGCAGCACGACAGGGATTTACACAGATACGCAGTATTTT
TRBV4-1	TRBJ1-2	few	-	CASSQVGQSFYGYTF	TGCGCCAGCAGCCAAGTTGGACAGTCCTTCTATGGCTACACCTTC
TRBV6-5	TRBJ2-1	few	-	CASRYSYNGGNNEQFF	TGTGCCAGCAGGTATTCGTACAACGGGGGAAACAATGAGCAGTTCTTC
TRBV20-1	TRBJ2-4	few	-	CSAREGGGRAKNIQYF	TGCAGTGCTAGAGAAGGGGGCGGGAGGGCCAAAAACATTCAGTACTTC
TRBV10-2	TRBJ2-3	few	-	CASRRVWGEDTQYF	TGCGCCAGCCGTAGGGTTTGGGGGGAAGATACGCAGTATTTT
TRBV7-9	TRBJ2-2	few	-	CASLPPGPNTGELFF	TGTGCCAGCCTACCGCCGGGACCTAACACCGGGGAGCTGTTTTTT
TRBV29-1	TRBJ2-2	medium-sized	TRBD2	CSVDSGGDTGELFF	TGCAGCGTTGACAGCGGGGGGGACACCGGGGAGCTGTTTTTT
TRBV3-1	TRBJ1-5	-	-	CASSQDGQPQHF	TGTGCCAGCAGCCAAGACGGTCAGCCCCAGCATTTT
TRBV15	TRBJ1-6	-	-	CATSRARDNSPLHF	TGTGCCACCAGCAGAGCCAGAGACAATTCACCCCTCCACTTT
TRBV12-3/TRBV12-4	TRBJ2-5	-	-	CASSFVGGGAFETQYF	TGTGCCAGCAGTTTCGTGGGTGGGGGGGCCTTTGAGACCCAGTACTTC
TRBV5-4	TRBJ2-1	-	-	CASSLALLGEQFF	TGTGCCAGCAGCTTGGCATTATTGGGCGAGCAGTTCTTC
TRBV28	TRBJ1-1	-	-	CASSLPSTGNTEAFF	TGTGCCAGCAGCCTACCATCGACAGGGAACACTGAAGCTTTCTTT
TRBV6-6	TRBJ1-1	few	-	CASVIGEGTEAFF	TGTGCCAGCGTGATCGGGGAGGGGACTGAAGCTTTCTTT
TRBV3-1	TRBJ1-5	-	TRBD1	CASSDRGGQPQHF	TGTGCCAGCAGCGACAGGGGGGGTCAGCCCCAGCATTTT
TRBV19	TRBJ1-1	few	-	CASIRGGGTEAFF	TGTGCCAGTATACGGGGGGGAGGCACTGAAGCTTTCTTT
TRBV20-1	TRBJ2-7	few	TRBD2	CSAATGGSYEQYF	TGCAGTGCCGCTACGGGGGGGAGCTACGAGCAGTACTTC
TRBV5-1	TRBJ1-5	few	-	CASSLGQENQPQHF	TGCGCCAGCAGCTTGGGGCAGGAAAATCAGCCCCAGCATTTT
TRBV6-1	TRBJ1-5	few	-	CASTLGGSGSQPQHF	TGTGCCAGCACCCTAGGGGGGTCCGGGAGTCAGCCCCAGCATTTT
TRBV6-2/TRBV6-3	TRBJ2-1	-	-	CASSDGGLAWQQFF	TGTGCCAGCAGCGACGGGGGCCTAGCGTGGCAGCAGTTCTTC
TRBV11-2	TRBJ1-1	-	-	CASSTHSTEAFF	TGTGCCAGCAGCACCCATAGCACTGAAGCTTTCTTT
TRBV12-3/TRBV12-4	TRBJ1-2	many	TRBD1	CASSRDRTNYGYTF	TGTGCCAGCAGCCGGGACAGGACTAACTATGGCTACACCTTC
TRBV20-1	TRBJ2-1	-	TRBD2	CSASPLAGGVYNEQFF	TGCAGTGCTAGTCCCTTAGCGGGGGGCGTGTACAATGAGCAGTTCTTC
TRBV12-3/TRBV12-4	TRBJ1-4	few	-	CASSYQGRGEKLFF	TGTGCCAGCAGTTATCAGGGCAGAGGTGAAAAACTGTTTTTT
TRBV5-1	TRBJ2-3	-	TRBD1	CASNPGQKTDTQYF	TGCGCCAGTAATCCGGGACAGAAGACAGATACGCAGTATTTT
TRBV15	TRBJ2-7	-	TRBD2	CATSGRLAGTYEQYF	TGTGCCACCAGCGGACGACTAGCGGGTACCTACGAGCAGTACTTC
TRBV7-9	TRBJ1-2	few	-	CASTGLGVNYGYTF	TGTGCCAGCACCGGGCTGGGAGTGAACTATGGCTACACCTTC
TRBV12-5	TRBJ2-7	-	TRBD1	CASGSGTGIHEQYF	TGTGCTAGTGGATCCGGGACAGGGATCCACGAGCAGTACTTC
TRBV28	TRBJ2-1	-	-	CASSLIQGRNEQFF	TGTGCCAGCAGTTTAATCCAGGGTCGGAATGAGCAGTTCTTC
TRBV5-1	TRBJ1-1	-	TRBD1	CASSQSPGGTEAFF	TGCGCCAGCAGCCAATCCCCAGGGGGTACTGAAGCTTTCTTT
TRBV7-6	TRBJ2-1	-	TRBD2	CASSLAERGGDEQFF	TGTGCCAGCAGCTTAGCGGAGCGGGGGGGAGATGAGCAGTTCTTC
TRBV20-1	TRBJ2-7	-	TRBD1	CSARNSGQGGREQYF	TGCAGTGCTAGGAATTCGGGACAGGGTGGGCGCGAGCAGTACTTC
TRBV5-4	TRBJ1-1	-	-	CASSAPTVFNTEAFF	TGTGCCAGCAGCGCACCTACAGTATTCAACACTGAAGCTTTCTTT
TRBV12-3/TRBV12-4	TRBJ1-1	-	-	CASSPQTDLGTEAFF	TGTGCCAGCAGTCCGCAGACAGACTTAGGCACTGAAGCTTTCTTT
TRBV4-2	TRBJ2-3	few	TRBD2	CASSQAPASGDTDTQYF	TGTGCCAGCAGCCAAGCACCGGCTAGCGGGGACACAGATACGCAGTATTTT
TRBV9	TRBJ2-1	few	-	CASSLSWIDEQFF	TGTGCCAGCAGCCTATCTTGGATCGATGAGCAGTTCTTC
TRBV7-2	TRBJ2-1	many	TRBD1	CASSQTGTAVHEQFF	TGTGCCAGCAGCCAAACCGGGACAGCAGTCCATGAGCAGTTCTTC
TRBV27	TRBJ2-1	few	-	CASSFGIDQFF	TGTGCCAGCAGTTTCGGGATAGATCAGTTCTTC
TRBV5-4	TRBJ2-3	-	-	CASSPTGRGGVDTQYF	TGTGCCAGCAGCCCGACCGGGCGGGGAGGTGTAGATACGCAGTATTTT